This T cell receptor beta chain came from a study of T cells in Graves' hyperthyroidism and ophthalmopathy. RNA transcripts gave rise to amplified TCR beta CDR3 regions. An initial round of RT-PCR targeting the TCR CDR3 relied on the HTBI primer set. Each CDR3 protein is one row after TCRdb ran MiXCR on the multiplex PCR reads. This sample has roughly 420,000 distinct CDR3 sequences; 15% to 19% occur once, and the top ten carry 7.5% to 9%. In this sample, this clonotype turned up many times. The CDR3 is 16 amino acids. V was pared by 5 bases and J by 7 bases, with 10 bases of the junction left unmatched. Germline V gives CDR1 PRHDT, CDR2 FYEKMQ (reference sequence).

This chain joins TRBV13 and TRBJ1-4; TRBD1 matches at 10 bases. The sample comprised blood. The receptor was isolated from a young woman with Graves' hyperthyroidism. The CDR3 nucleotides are TGTGCCAGCAGCGCCTCGGACAGGGGGAAAGGTGAAAAACTGTTTTTT. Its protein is CASSASDRGKGEKLFF.